This TCR beta chain emerged from a study of T cells after yellow fever vaccination. Study results and limitations: Only a small proportion of the clonotypes turned up in both the CD4 and the CD8 compartments, likely arising from convergent recombination.

The TCR cDNA carried a universal primer site and UMIs from 5'RACE template switching. MiXCR was run by TCRdb on the 5' RACE reads, yielding one entry per CDR3 protein. The sample holds about 550,000 distinct CDR3 sequences, 15% to 20% seen once. V shed 4 bases and J shed 3 bases, with 3 bases lying between them. The CDR3 covers 10 residues. Germline loops: CDR1 SQVTM, CDR2 ANQGSEA. Comments on this clonotype: Its antigen is as yet unknown.

The chain links TRBV29-1 to TRBJ1-1, with unresolved D. This TCR derives from a man aged 25-40 years who received the YFV17D yellow fever vaccine. Material: PBMCs, obtained 15 days after the yellow fever booster vaccination. DNA of the CDR3: TGCAGCGTTGGGGACACTGAAGCTTTCTTT. This codes for CSVGDTEAFF.